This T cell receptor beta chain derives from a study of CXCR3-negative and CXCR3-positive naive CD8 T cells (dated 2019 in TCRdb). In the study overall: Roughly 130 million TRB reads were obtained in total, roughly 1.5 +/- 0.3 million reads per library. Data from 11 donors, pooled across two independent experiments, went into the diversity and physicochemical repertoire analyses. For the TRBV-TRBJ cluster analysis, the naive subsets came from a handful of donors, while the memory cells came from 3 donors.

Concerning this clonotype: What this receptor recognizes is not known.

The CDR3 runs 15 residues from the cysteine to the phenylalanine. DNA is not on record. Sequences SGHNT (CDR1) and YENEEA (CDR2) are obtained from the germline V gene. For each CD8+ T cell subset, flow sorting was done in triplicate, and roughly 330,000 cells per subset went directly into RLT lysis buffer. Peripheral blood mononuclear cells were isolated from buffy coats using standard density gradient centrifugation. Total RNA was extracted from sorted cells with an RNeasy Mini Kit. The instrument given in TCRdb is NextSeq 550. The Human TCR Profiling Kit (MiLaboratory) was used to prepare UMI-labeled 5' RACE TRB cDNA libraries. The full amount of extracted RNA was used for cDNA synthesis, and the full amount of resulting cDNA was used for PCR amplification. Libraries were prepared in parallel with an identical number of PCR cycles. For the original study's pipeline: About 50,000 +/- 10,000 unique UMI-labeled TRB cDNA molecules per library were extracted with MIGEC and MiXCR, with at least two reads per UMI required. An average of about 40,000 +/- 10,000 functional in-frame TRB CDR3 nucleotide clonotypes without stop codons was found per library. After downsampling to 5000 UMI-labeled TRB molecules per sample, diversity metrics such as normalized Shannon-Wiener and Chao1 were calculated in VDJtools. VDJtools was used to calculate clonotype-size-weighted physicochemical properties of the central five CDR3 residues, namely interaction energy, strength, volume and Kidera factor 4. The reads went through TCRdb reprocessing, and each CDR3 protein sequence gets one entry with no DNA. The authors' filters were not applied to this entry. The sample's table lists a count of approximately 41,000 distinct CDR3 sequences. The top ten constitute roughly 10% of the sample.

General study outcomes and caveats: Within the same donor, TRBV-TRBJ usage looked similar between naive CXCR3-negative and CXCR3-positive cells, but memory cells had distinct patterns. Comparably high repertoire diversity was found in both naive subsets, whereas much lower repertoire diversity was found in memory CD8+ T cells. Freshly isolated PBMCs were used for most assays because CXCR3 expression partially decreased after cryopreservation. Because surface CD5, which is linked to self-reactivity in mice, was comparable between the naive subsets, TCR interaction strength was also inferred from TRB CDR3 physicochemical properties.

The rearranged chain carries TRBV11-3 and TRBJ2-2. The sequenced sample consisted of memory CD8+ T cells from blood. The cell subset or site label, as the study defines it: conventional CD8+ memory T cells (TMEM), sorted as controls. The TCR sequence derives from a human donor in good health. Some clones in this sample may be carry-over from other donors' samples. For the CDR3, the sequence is CASRTSSHFIRELFF.